The rows below give T cell receptor beta chains drawn from one sample of a study of cytomegalovirus exposure and HLA in healthy donors. Only in-frame clones appear in the TCRdb table, and some are missing; sequencing was by immunoSEQ multiplex PCR. The sample has over 50,000 clones, approximately 89% seen once. Sequencing used PBMCs. All receptors derive from a man in his late teens or twenties in good health and CMV-seronegative. The CDR3 runs from the conserved cysteine through the conserved F or W. The D gene is left open where the match is weak. Clone size appears in some rows only: once, few, many, or a class for an expanded clone.

v_call,j_call,clone_size,d_call,cdr3_aa,cdr3_nt
TRBV11-2,TRBJ1-6,-,-,CASMLRGGESYNSPLHF,TGTGCCTCGATGTTACGGGGGGGGGAGTCCTATAATTCACCCCTCCACTTT
TRBV7-7,TRBJ2-1,-,-,CASSEFTGNEQFF,TGTGCTAGCAGCGAGTTTACGGGGAATGAGCAGTTCTTC
TRBV9,TRBJ2-7,once,-,CASSPSAGLTYEQYF,TGTGCCAGCAGCCCTTCCGCGGGGCTAACCTACGAGCAGTACTTC
TRBV7-6,TRBJ2-7,-,-,CASSPSSDSREQYF,TGTGCCAGCAGCCCTAGTTCGGACAGCCGGGAGCAGTACTTC
TRBV5-6,TRBJ2-7,-,-,CASSLAGSPYEQYF,TGTGCCAGCAGCTTGGCCGGGAGTCCCTACGAGCAGTACTTC
TRBV2,TRBJ2-3,-,-,CASSEGTIFTDTQYF,TGTGCCAGCAGTGAAGGGACTATTTTCACAGATACGCAGTATTTT
TRBV7-8,TRBJ2-7,-,TRBD1,CASSSGQGNEQYF,TGTGCCAGCAGTTCCGGACAGGGGAACGAGCAGTACTTC
TRBV5-6,TRBJ2-7,-,-,CASSNRDWSSYEQYF,TGTGCCAGCAGCAACCGGGACTGGAGCTCCTACGAGCAGTACTTC
TRBV6-5,TRBJ2-1,-,-,CASSVQDMSHNEQFF,TGTGCCAGCAGCGTACAGGATATGAGCCACAATGAGCAGTTCTTC
TRBV2,TRBJ1-6,-,TRBD1,CASSGTGVNSPLHF,TGTGCCAGCAGCGGGACAGGGGTCAATTCACCCCTCCACTTT
TRBV11-2,TRBJ2-1,-,TRBD2,CASSLLAGGVNEQFF,TGTGCCAGCAGCTTACTCGCGGGGGGGGTCAATGAGCAGTTCTTC
TRBV25-1,TRBJ1-3,few,-,CASSQGDYTIYF,TGTGCCAGCAGTCAGGGTGATTACACCATATATTTT
TRBV7-2,TRBJ2-1,-,TRBD2,CASSPGGAGLYNEQFF,TGTGCCAGCAGCCCGGGGGGAGCGGGTTTATACAATGAGCAGTTCTTC
TRBV5-1,TRBJ2-3,-,-,CASSLSGGTDTQYF,TGCGCCAGCAGCTTGTCAGGGGGCACAGATACGCAGTATTTT
TRBV4-2,TRBJ2-2,-,TRBD1,CASSRPGTANTGELFF,TGTGCCAGCAGCCGACCCGGGACAGCCAACACCGGGGAGCTGTTTTTT
TRBV29-1,TRBJ1-1,-,-,CSVEDGENMNTEAFF,TGCAGCGTTGAAGATGGTGAGAATATGAACACTGAAGCTTTCTTT
TRBV5-5,TRBJ1-1,-,TRBD1,CASSSDRGYTEAFF,TGTGCCAGCAGTTCGGACAGGGGGTACACTGAAGCTTTCTTT
TRBV6-1,TRBJ2-7,-,TRBD2,CASNRDYSYEQYF,TGTGCCAGCAATCGGGACTATTCCTACGAGCAGTACTTC
TRBV7-9,TRBJ2-1,-,TRBD2,CASSPWGLAGASYNEQFF,TGTGCCAGCAGCCCGTGGGGACTAGCGGGGGCCTCCTACAATGAGCAGTTCTTC
TRBV5-6,TRBJ2-7,-,-,CASSSLHSSYEQYF,TGTGCCAGCAGCTCCTTACACAGCTCCTACGAGCAGTACTTC
TRBV14,TRBJ2-3,once,-,CASSGRGGGLADTQYF,TGTGCCAGCAGCGGAAGGGGCGGGGGCTTGGCAGATACGCAGTATTTT
TRBV7-2,TRBJ1-6,-,-,CASSLGLPNSPLHF,TGTGCCAGCAGCTTAGGGCTTCCCAATTCACCCCTCCACTTT
TRBV13,TRBJ1-1,-,-,CASSLGGGGNTEAFF,TGTGCCAGCAGCTTAGGTGGCGGTGGGAACACTGAAGCTTTCTTT
TRBV21-1,TRBJ2-7,-,-,CASSNSVSSYEQYF,TGTGCCAGCAGCAATAGTGTTAGCTCCTACGAGCAGTACTTC
TRBV9,TRBJ2-1,-,TRBD2,CASSSGSGGRQFF,TGTGCCAGCAGCTCGGGTAGCGGGGGGAGGCAGTTCTTC
TRBV30,TRBJ2-7,-,-,CAWSLPPQPYEQYF,TGTGCCTGGAGCCTTCCCCCACAACCTTACGAGCAGTACTTC
TRBV28,TRBJ2-7,-,TRBD1,CASSRQGSWIEQYF,TGTGCCAGCTCAAGACAGGGTAGTTGGATCGAGCAGTACTTC
TRBV2,TRBJ1-6,-,-,CASSEENRVHNSPLHF,TGTGCCAGCAGTGAAGAGAACCGGGTTCATAATTCACCCCTCCACTTT
TRBV9,TRBJ2-7,-,-,CASSVDAGFYEQYF,TGTGCCAGCAGCGTGGATGCGGGGTTCTACGAGCAGTACTTC
TRBV4-2,TRBJ1-6,-,-,CASSLKLSSYNSPLHF,TGTGCCAGCAGCCTCAAACTTAGCTCCTATAATTCACCCCTCCACTTT
TRBV30,TRBJ1-6,-,TRBD1,CAWGQGASSPLHF,TGTGCCTGGGGACAGGGGGCTAGTTCACCCCTCCACTTT
TRBV7-9,TRBJ2-1,-,TRBD2,CASSKRGSSYNEQFF,TGTGCCAGCAGTAAGCGGGGGAGCTCCTACAATGAGCAGTTCTTC
TRBV27,TRBJ1-4,few,-,CASRGGPGIGKLFF,TGTGCCAGCAGGGGGGGACCGGGTATCGGAAAACTGTTTTTT
TRBV5-6,TRBJ2-3,-,TRBD2,CASRSTKRGGLTDTQYF,TGTGCCAGCAGATCAACCAAGCGGGGGGGATTGACAGATACGCAGTATTTT
TRBV7-8,TRBJ2-2,-,TRBD2,CASSFSGGGTGELFF,TGTGCCAGCAGCTTCTCTGGGGGGGGCACCGGGGAGCTGTTTTTT
TRBV28,TRBJ1-2,few,TRBD1,CASSLSDRGYGYTF,TGTGCCAGCAGTTTATCTGACAGGGGCTACGGCTACACCTTC
TRBV5-1,TRBJ2-1,-,TRBD1,CASSLATGTGVHNEQFF,TGCGCCAGCAGCTTGGCTACCGGGACAGGGGTCCACAATGAGCAGTTCTTC
TRBV6-5,TRBJ2-3,once,-,CASSYSSRGATDTQYF,TGTGCCAGCAGTTACTCTTCTCGGGGGGCCACAGATACGCAGTATTTT
TRBV20-1,TRBJ2-7,-,-,CSVIHQEQYF,TGCAGTGTTATACACCAAGAGCAGTACTTC
TRBV29-1,TRBJ2-5,-,TRBD1,CSVYRGETQHF,TGCAGCGTTTACAGGGGGGAGACCCAGCACTTC
TRBV21-1,TRBJ2-6,-,-,CASSRGPLTF,TGTGCCAGCAGCAGGGGGCCCCTGACTTTC
TRBV6-4,TRBJ1-6,-,-,CASSTGNSPLHF,TGTGCCAGCAGTACAGGAAATTCACCCCTCCACTTT
TRBV5-1,TRBJ1-3,-,-,CASSDYRAGNTIYF,TGCGCCAGCAGCGATTACAGGGCTGGAAACACCATATATTTT
TRBV9,TRBJ2-7,-,-,CASSAFGGPYEQYF,TGTGCCAGCAGCGCATTTGGCGGGCCCTACGAGCAGTACTTC
TRBV29-1,TRBJ2-7,-,-,CSVEGRFYEQYF,TGCAGCGTTGAAGGCCGCTTTTACGAGCAGTACTTC
TRBV5-1,TRBJ1-6,-,-,CASTDVRGSPLHF,TGCGCCAGTACGGACGTCCGGGGTTCACCCCTCCACTTT
TRBV29-1,TRBJ2-1,-,TRBD2,CSVVWTGEGSYNEQFF,TGCAGCGTAGTTTGGACGGGGGAGGGGTCCTACAATGAGCAGTTCTTC
TRBV28,TRBJ2-1,-,TRBD2,CASARGSGGNNEQFF,TGTGCCAGCGCCCGGGGAAGCGGGGGCAACAATGAGCAGTTCTTC
TRBV4-2,TRBJ1-1,-,-,CASSIQVIQNTEAFF,TGTGCCAGCAGCATACAGGTAATTCAGAACACTGAAGCTTTCTTT
TRBV4-1,TRBJ2-1,-,TRBD1,CASSQGLGGPGNEQFF,TGCGCCAGCAGCCAAGGCCTAGGGGGCCCTGGGAATGAGCAGTTCTTC
TRBV7-9,TRBJ1-2,-,TRBD1,CASTSGQNYGYTF,TGTGCCAGCACCTCGGGACAGAACTATGGCTACACCTTC
TRBV11-3,TRBJ1-2,-,TRBD1,CASSLGPSEEGATYGYTF,TGTGCCAGCAGCTTAGGCCCTTCCGAGGAGGGGGCTACCTATGGCTACACCTTC
TRBV19,TRBJ2-2,-,-,CASSYYTGELFF,TGTGCCAGTAGTTACTACACCGGGGAGCTGTTTTTT
TRBV28,TRBJ2-5,-,-,CASSSVGGQETQYF,TGTGCCAGCAGTTCCGTGGGGGGTCAAGAGACCCAGTACTTC